Following are 13 T cell receptor beta chains from one sample sequenced in a study of blood T cell repertoires in COVID-19. Assay: immunoSEQ multiplex PCR; the TCRdb copy retains only in-frame clones and omits some. Of over 80,000 clones listed, around three quarters were seen once; the top ten hold approximately 10%. The sequenced material came from peripheral blood. These receptors were collected from an older woman with acute or convalescent COVID-19.

Details on this clone: This same CDR3 is encoded by further DNA sequences in the sample. This chain uses TRBV3-1 (or the pseudogene TRBV3-2) with TRBJ2-2, with D perhaps TRBD2 (6 bases). With 1 base removed from V and 0 bases from J, the gap between germline ends came to 9 bases. The germline V gene encodes CDR1 LGHDT and CDR2 YNNKEL (reference sequence). The CDR3 totals 16 residues. The CDR3 is CASSQGVAANTGELFF. The CDR3, as DNA: TGTGCCAGCAGCCAAGGAGTAGCGGCGAACACCGGGGAGCTGTTTTTT.

The chain uses TRBV5-6 and TRBJ1-2; no firm D call. Germline CDR1 SGHDT, CDR2 YYEEEE. V dropped 4 bases and J dropped 1 base, with 14 bases sitting between them. The CDR3 runs 15 residues. CDR3 in amino acids: CASSGLPILNYGYTF. DNA of the CDR3: TGTGCCAGCAGCGGCTTACCCATCCTTAACTATGGCTACACCTTC.

This chain links TRBV11-2 with TRBJ2-5, with TRBD1 identical over 9 bases. CDR1 is SGHAT and CDR2 is FQNNGV in the germline V gene. There are 13 residues in the CDR3. J gave up 3 bases and V 6 bases, and 2 bases lay outside the gene matches. The CDR3 sequence is CASSWTGEETQYF. The CDR3 coding sequence is TGTGCCAGCAGTTGGACAGGGGAAGAGACCCAGTACTTC.

The chain employs TRBV7-2 and TRBJ1-6; maybe TRBD1 (5 bases). The germline V gene has CDR1 SGHTA and CDR2 FQGNSA. V gave up 2 bases and J gave up 3 bases, with 17 bases separating them. This CDR3 region has 18 residues. The CDR3 region has the DNA TGTGCCAGCAGCTTAATTGGGAGGGGCGGCAACTATAATTCACCCCTCCACTTT. Protein product: CASSLIGRGGNYNSPLHF.

This sequence joins TRBV5-1 and TRBJ1-1, with no clear D. Germline V gene data show CDR1 as SGHRS and CDR2 as YFSETQ. Trimming pared 0 bases from V and 3 bases from J, leaving 12 bases between. There are 15 residues in the CDR3. The CDR3 protein is CASSLVGGRDTEAFF. CDR3 nucleotide sequence: TGCGCCAGCAGCTTGGTGGGAGGGAGGGACACTGAAGCTTTCTTT.

V is TRBV28 and J is TRBJ2-5; tentatively, D is TRBD2 (6 bases). V dropped 5 bases and J dropped 5 bases, with 15 bases sitting between them. The length of the CDR3 is 14 residues. In germline, CDR1 is MDHEN, CDR2 SYDVKM. In DNA form, the CDR3 reads TGTGCCAGCAGTACCCTCGGGGGACGTGAGACCCAGTACTTC. Protein: CASSTLGGRETQYF. The whole variable domain, remainder taken from reference TRBV28 and TRBJ2-5, is DVKVTQSSRYLVKRTGEKVFLECVQDMDHENMFWYRQDPGLGLRLIYFSYDVKMKEKGDIPEGYSVSREKKERFSLILESASTNQTSMYLCASSTLGGRETQYFGPGTRLLVL.

Comment on this clone: One end of the junction does not line up with germline, which may come from a read error. The chain is built from TRBV3-1 (or the pseudogene TRBV3-2) and TRBJ2-2; 8 bases agree with TRBD2. Looked up from germline, CDR1 is LGHDT and CDR2 is YNNKEL (reference sequence). The CDR3 has 18 amino acids. The CDR3 sequence is CASSQGPSGRTQHRGAVF. The CDR3 coding sequence is TGTGCCAGCAGCCAAGGCCCTAGCGGGCGGACCCAGCACCGGGGAGCTGTTTTT.

The chain couples TRBV20-1 to TRBJ2-1; no definite D call. From germline, CDR1 is DFQATT and CDR2 SNEGSKA (reference sequence). V gave up 3 bases and J gave up 4 bases, with 4 bases separating them. This CDR3 spans 11 amino acids. As DNA, the CDR3 is TGCAGTGCTAGGGCATACAATGAGCAGTTCTTC. The encoded protein is CSARAYNEQFF.

This clone has a handful of counts. This chain joins TRBV19 and TRBJ1-5; 7 bases are shared with TRBD1. Germline V lookup: CDR1 LNHDA, CDR2 SQIVND (reference sequence). The CDR3 loop spans 13 amino acids. V lost 9 bases to trimming and J lost 4 bases; unmatched junction nucleotides: 6. As DNA, the CDR3 is TGTGCCAGCGACGACAGGGTAAATCAGCCCCAGCATTTT. Its translation: CASDDRVNQPQHF.

The chain is built from TRBV6-6 and TRBJ1-2; D is perhaps TRBD1 (6 bases). The CDR3 has 15 amino acids. V was trimmed by 0 bases and J by 3 bases, leaving 11 bases between them. Germline assignment: CDR1 MNHNY and CDR2 SVGAGI (reference sequence). The CDR3 coding sequence is TGTGCCAGCAGTTACTCCCGAGGGGGGGACTATGGCTACACCTTC. Protein sequence: CASSYSRGGDYGYTF.

The J gene is TRBJ1-2, the V gene TRBV9, with D uncertain. The V gene lost 3 bases and the J gene lost 4 bases, with 4 bases spanning the gap. Germline-derived CDR1 and CDR2 are SGDLS and YYNGEE. There are 11 residues in the CDR3. The CDR3 spells CASSAGYGYTF. In nucleotides, the CDR3 is TGTGCCAGCAGCGCAGGCTATGGCTACACCTTC.

This chain joins TRBV7-7 and TRBJ2-1, with 12 bases that match TRBD2. The trim removed 5 bases at V and 6 bases at J, leaving 5 bases unmatched. This CDR3 is 15 amino acids long. CDR1 is SSHAT, CDR2 FNYEAQ, per germline (reference sequence). The CDR3 sequence is CASSHGLAGSNEQFF. DNA of the CDR3: TGTGCCAGCAGCCACGGACTAGCGGGATCCAATGAGCAGTTCTTC.

The rearrangement uses TRBV10-3 and TRBJ1-2; D gene ambiguous. This CDR3 region has 14 residues. V lost 3 bases and J lost 4, with 12 bases in between. Germline V gene data show CDR1 as ENHRY and CDR2 as SYGVKD. The CDR3 bases are TGTGCCATCAGTGACTCCCAGTTTATCTATGGCTACACCTTC. It is translated as CAISDSQFIYGYTF.